This entry concerns a single T cell receptor (beta chain). This record comes from a study of blood T cell repertoires in COVID-19. Study in general: In each case, the material was cDNA or gDNA derived from T cells, B-cell-depleted T cells, or PBMCs.

Repertoires were generated with immunoSEQ multiplex PCR, while TCRdb's copy carries only in-frame clones and drops some. The table lists 280,000 or so clones, about 86% of them singletons. This TCR came from a woman between 25 and 40 years old who had recovered from COVID-19. Sequenced: peripheral blood.

The CDR3 loop reads CASSIQGTIGYGYTF. The CDR3 coding sequence is TGTGCCAGTAGTATACAGGGGACGATCGGCTATGGCTACACCTTC. The chain combines TRBV19 with TRBJ1-2, with D possibly matching TRBD1 (6 bases). Germline-derived CDR1 and CDR2 are LNHDA and SQIVND (reference sequence). This CDR3 spans 15 amino acids. The V end lost 2 bases, the J end lost 4 bases, and 14 bases lay between the germline ends. Using reference TRBV19 and TRBJ1-2 for the parts outside the CDR3, the full variable domain is DGGITQSPKYLFRKEGQNVTLSCEQNLNHDAMYWYRQDPGQGLRLIYYSQIVNDFQKGDIAEGYSVSREKKESFPLTVTSAQKNPTAFYLCASSIQGTIGYGYTFGSGTRLTVV.